The next 8 T cell receptor beta chains were all read from a single sample in a study of blood T cell repertoires in COVID-19. Repertoires were generated with immunoSEQ multiplex PCR, while TCRdb's copy carries only in-frame clones and drops some. The sample records approximately 120,000 clones, 70% to 90% being singletons. Sequencing was performed on peripheral blood. These receptors were collected from an older woman with acute or convalescent COVID-19.

This sequence joins TRBV9 and TRBJ1-1, with 9 bases aligning to TRBD1. Germline-derived CDR1 and CDR2 are SGDLS and YYNGEE. The CDR3 has 14 residues. Losses at the gene ends were 3 bases for V and 7 bases for J; bases not matched to a gene: 7. CDR3 region: CASSADRGSIEAFF. CDR3 coding DNA: TGTGCCAGCAGCGCGGACAGGGGCTCTATTGAAGCTTTCTTT. The whole variable domain, remainder taken from reference TRBV9 and TRBJ1-1, is DSGVTQTPKHLITATGQRVTLRCSPRSGDLSVYWYQQSLDQGLQFLIQYYNGEERAKGNILERFSAQQFPDLHSELNLSSLELGDSALYFCASSADRGSIEAFFGQGTRLTVV.

The chain joins TRBV28 to TRBJ2-1; D possibly corresponds to TRBD2 (7 bases). The CDR3 loop spans 15 amino acids. Germline-derived CDR1 and CDR2 are MDHEN and SYDVKM. V dropped 3 bases and J dropped 8 bases, with 17 bases sitting between them. The CDR3 sequence is CASSFGGGRRHEQFF. CDR3 sequence (DNA): TGTGCCAGCAGTTTCGGCGGGGGCCGGCGGCATGAGCAGTTCTTC.

The rearrangement links TRBV27 to TRBJ2-7, with 9 bases lining up with TRBD1. V was clipped by 5 bases and J by 5 bases; unmatched bases: 10. This CDR3 has 15 residues. Germline assignment: CDR1 MNHEY and CDR2 SMNVEV (reference sequence). In nucleotides, the CDR3 is TGTGCCAGCAGTCACCAGGGACAGGGATCCGACGAGCAGTACTTC. Protein sequence: CASSHQGQGSDEQYF.

This clone has just a few counts. The chain uses TRBV11-2 and TRBJ1-4; D may be TRBD1 (6 bases). CDR3 length: 15 amino acids. The V end lost 5 bases, the J end lost 4 bases, and 14 bases lay between the germline ends. The germline CDR1 and CDR2 sequences are SGHAT and FQNNGV. The CDR3: CASSPMGAVNEKLFF. The CDR3 DNA follows: TGTGCCAGCAGCCCTATGGGGGCCGTTAATGAAAAACTGTTTTTT.

The chain links TRBV30 to TRBJ1-5; 7 nucleotides line up with TRBD1. From germline, CDR1 is GTSNPN and CDR2 SVGIG (reference sequence). The V and J ends lost 4 bases and 3 bases, in that order; junction bases with no gene match: 9. The CDR3 is 15 residues long. The CDR3: CAWKAGGPVNQPQHF. The CDR3, as DNA: TGTGCCTGGAAAGCAGGGGGTCCGGTCAATCAGCCCCAGCATTTT.

This chain joins TRBV28 and TRBJ2-1; 12 bases align to TRBD2. Germline-derived CDR1 and CDR2 are MDHEN and SYDVKM. V lost 5 bases to trimming and J lost 2 bases; unmatched junction nucleotides: 7. The CDR3 runs to 17 residues. CDR3 sequence reads: CASSVYSSGGAYNEQFF. As DNA, the CDR3 is TGTGCCAGCAGTGTATACTCTAGCGGGGGGGCCTACAATGAGCAGTTCTTC.

This rearrangement joins TRBV28 to TRBJ2-7; D gene unclear. Per germline, CDR1 MDHEN and CDR2 SYDVKM. Trimming left V 6 bases short and J 3 bases short, with 12 bases between. The CDR3 totals 13 residues. This CDR3 reads CASSLSPIYEQYF. The CDR3 DNA follows: TGTGCCAGCAGCCTATCCCCTATCTACGAGCAGTACTTC.

The chain couples TRBV7-9 to TRBJ2-1; TRBD1 agrees at 7 bases. Germline V gene data show CDR1 as SEHNR and CDR2 as FQNEAQ (reference sequence). Trimming took 5 bases from V and 3 from J; bases not matched to a gene: 10. The CDR3 is 16 amino acids. The chain's CDR3 is CASSSQTGYRYNEQFF. The CDR3 DNA sequence: TGTGCCAGCAGCAGCCAGACAGGGTACCGCTACAATGAGCAGTTCTTC.